This TCR beta chain is drawn from a study of blood T cells in healthy people across ages. General study results and limits: Per million T cells, the diversity of TCR beta decreased roughly linearly as age advanced. When set beside aged donors, long-lived donors presented more naive CD4+ cells and higher diversity.

V was clipped by 6 bases and J by 13 bases, with 18 bases between them. Germline lookup yields CDR1 MNHNS and CDR2 SASEGT. The CDR3 runs 12 residues. The donors, aged roughly 6 to 90, were healthy Caucasians from Russia. Alongside a J-beta primer mix, a sample-barcoded 5' primer served in a second PCR lasting roughly 7 to 12 cycles. TCRdb reanalysed the 5' RACE reads using MiXCR and keeps one entry per CDR3 protein. The sample has roughly 800,000 distinct CDR3 sequences, 20% to 25% seen once. This clonotype was seen only a few times. Its antigen remains unknown. These data were also reused for a study on T cells of mothers and their children.

The receptor's source is a boy between 5 and 17 years old in good health. The chain couples TRBV6-1 to TRBJ2-5, with D perhaps given as TRBD1 or TRBD2 (5 bases each). The sequencing input was blood. CDR3 protein: CASSDTGAERYF. As DNA, the CDR3 is TGTGCCAGCAGCGATACAGGAGCGGAGAGGTACTTC.